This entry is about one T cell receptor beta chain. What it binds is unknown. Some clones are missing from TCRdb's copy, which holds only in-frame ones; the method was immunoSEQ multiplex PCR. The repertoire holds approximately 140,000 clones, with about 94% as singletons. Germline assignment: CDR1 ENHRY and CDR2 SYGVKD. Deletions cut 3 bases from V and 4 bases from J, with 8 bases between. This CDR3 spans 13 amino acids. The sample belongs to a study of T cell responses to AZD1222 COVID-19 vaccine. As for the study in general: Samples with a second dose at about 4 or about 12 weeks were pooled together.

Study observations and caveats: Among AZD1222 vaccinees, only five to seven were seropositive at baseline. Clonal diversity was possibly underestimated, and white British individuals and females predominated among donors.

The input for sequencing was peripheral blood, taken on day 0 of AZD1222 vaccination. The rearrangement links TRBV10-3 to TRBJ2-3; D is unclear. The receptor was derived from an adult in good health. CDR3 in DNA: TGTGCCATCAGTGATGGACCCCCAGATACGCAGTATTTT. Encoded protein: CAISDGPPDTQYF.